This T cell receptor beta chain was recorded in a study of T cell repertoires in cytomegalovirus infection. About the research overall: It was the public TCR beta signatures that indicated both CMV infection and matching HLA type. The study's findings and limits: Individuals carrying CMV plus the relevant HLA were identified by cumulative frequency of public TCR beta families. Ex vivo, HLA-C-restricted CMV-specific TCR beta clonotypes prevailed over the rest of the response.

Germline V lookup: CDR1 SGHAT, CDR2 FQNNGV. The germline V and J ends were trimmed by 5 bases and 4 bases, with 14 bases remaining between them. This CDR3 comprises 14 residues. TCRdb recomputed calls from the reads with MiXCR, one row per CDR3 protein. Of about 180,000 distinct CDR3 sequences listed, approximately 15% are singletons. About this clonotype itself: Its cognate antigen is unknown.

This clonotype was obtained from a human donor in good health (CMV status not recorded). Some clones in this sample may be carry-over from other donors' samples. Sequenced: PBMCs. The chain employs TRBV11-2 and TRBJ1-1; D is perhaps TRBD1 (5 bases). The CDR3 reads CASSRGGGFTEAFF. The CDR3 DNA follows: TGTGCCAGCAGCCGGGGGGGGGGTTTCACTGAAGCTTTCTTT. Using reference TRBV11-2 and TRBJ1-1 for the parts outside the CDR3, the full variable domain is EAGVAQSPRYKIIEKRQSVAFWCNPISGHATLYWYQQILGQGPKLLIQFQNNGVVDDSQLPKDRFSAERLKGVDSTLKIQPAKLEDSAVYLCASSRGGGFTEAFFGQGTRLTVV.